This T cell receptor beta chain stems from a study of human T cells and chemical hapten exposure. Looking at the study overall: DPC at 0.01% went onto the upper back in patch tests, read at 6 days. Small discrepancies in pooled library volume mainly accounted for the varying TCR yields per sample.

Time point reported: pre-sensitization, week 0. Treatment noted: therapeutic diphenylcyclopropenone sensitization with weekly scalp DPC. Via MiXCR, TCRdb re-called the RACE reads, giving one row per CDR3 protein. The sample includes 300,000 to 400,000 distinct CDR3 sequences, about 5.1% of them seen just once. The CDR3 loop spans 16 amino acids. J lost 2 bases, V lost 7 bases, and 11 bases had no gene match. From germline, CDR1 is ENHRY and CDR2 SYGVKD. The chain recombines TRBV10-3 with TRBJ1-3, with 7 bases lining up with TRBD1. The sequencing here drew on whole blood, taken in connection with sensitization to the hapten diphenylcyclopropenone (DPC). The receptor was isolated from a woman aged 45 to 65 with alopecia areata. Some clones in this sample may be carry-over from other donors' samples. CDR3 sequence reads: CAIKLKGQSPGNTIYF. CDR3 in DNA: TGTGCCATCAAACTTAAGGGACAGAGTCCTGGAAACACCATATATTTT.